There are a few counts of the clone carrying this TCR beta chain. The target antigen is unknown. Clones were sequenced by immunoSEQ multiplex PCR, and TCRdb holds only the in-frame ones, with some missing. The data show approximately 47,000 clones, over 70% seen once. This sample stems from a study of T cells in tumors after PD-1 blockade. Overall study: Daily vismodegib 150 mg continued in a subset of anti-PD-1-treated patients.

General study points: Blood contained approximately 40% of the tumor's TCR clonotypes.

There are 13 residues in the CDR3. Looked up from germline, CDR1 is SGHRS and CDR2 is YFSETQ. V lost 1 base to trimming and J lost 1 base, with 6 bases between them. The chain combines TRBV5-1 with TRBJ2-7; D call uncertain. This receptor was identified in a human donor with basal cell carcinoma. The sample in question was PBMCs, obtained before anti-PD-1 treatment. CDR3 DNA: TGCGCCAGCAGCTTGATCGGTTCCTACGAGCAGTACTTC. Its translation: CASSLIGSYEQYF.